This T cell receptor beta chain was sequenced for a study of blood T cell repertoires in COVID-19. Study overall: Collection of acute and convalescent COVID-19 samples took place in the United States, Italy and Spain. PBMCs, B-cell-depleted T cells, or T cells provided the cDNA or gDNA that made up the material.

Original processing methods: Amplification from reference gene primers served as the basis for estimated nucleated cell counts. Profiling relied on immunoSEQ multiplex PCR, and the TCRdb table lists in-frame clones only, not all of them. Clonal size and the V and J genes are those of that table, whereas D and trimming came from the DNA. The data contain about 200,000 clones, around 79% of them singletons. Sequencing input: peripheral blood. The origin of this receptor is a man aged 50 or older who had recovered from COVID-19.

The CDR3 sequence: CASSPGATHEKLFF. CDR3 coding DNA: TGTGCCAGCAGCCCAGGGGCTACACATGAAAAACTGTTTTTT. This chain joins TRBV27 and TRBJ1-4; D may be TRBD1 (6 bases). CDR1 is MNHEY and CDR2 is SMNVEV in the germline V gene (reference sequence). Trimming stripped 6 bases from V and 6 bases from J, with 14 bases between. This CDR3 has 14 residues. Using reference TRBV27 and TRBJ1-4 for the parts outside the CDR3, the full variable domain is EAQVTQNPRYLITVTGKKLTVTCSQNMNHEYMSWYRQDPGLGLRQIYYSMNVEVTDKGDVPEGYKVSRKEKRNFPLILESPSPNQTSLYFCASSPGATHEKLFFGSGTQLSVL.